This T cell receptor (beta chain) was recorded in a study of cytomegalovirus exposure and HLA in healthy donors. Study as a whole: There were several hundred genotyped donors. Of these, roughly 82% fell in the genetic ancestry cluster associated with self-reported Caucasian donors.

PCR amplification relied on 60 Vbeta primers (plus 13 Jbeta primers). Using immunoSEQ multiplex PCR, the repertoire was profiled, and TCRdb retains in-frame clones only, with some absent. Of under 70,000 clones in the sample, approximately 71% were seen once. This clone was observed a handful of times. The antigen is not known. V was pared by 0 bases and J by 0 bases, with 6 bases between. Germline lookup yields CDR1 MGHRA and CDR2 YSYEKL. CDR3 length: 14 residues. Study conclusions and caveats: A later look showed TCR association rates differing by HLA locus, highest for DRB1 and lowest for HLA-C. Among TCR beta chains, those listed as cytomegalovirus-associated numbered around 160.

Although they were nominally healthy when sampled, donors likely had unrecorded immune exposures. J is TRBJ2-7 and V is TRBV4-1, with a tentative D call TRBD1 (6 bases). The sample was PBMCs. This clonotype was obtained from a man aged 35 to 55 in good health and CMV-seropositive. CDR3 region: CASSQDRGSYEQYF. The CDR3 DNA reads as TGCGCCAGCAGCCAAGACAGGGGCTCCTACGAGCAGTACTTC.